What follows is one T cell receptor (beta chain) and its context. Repertoires were generated with immunoSEQ multiplex PCR, while TCRdb's copy carries only in-frame clones and drops some. The sample holds about 210,000 clones, about 81% seen once. This record comes from a study of blood T cell repertoires in COVID-19. The CDR3 runs 17 residues. J gave up 0 bases and V 3 bases, and 8 bases lay outside the gene matches. CDR1 KGHSH and CDR2 LQKENI come from the germline V gene. The chain carries TRBV18 and TRBJ1-5; 7 positions match TRBD1. The TCR sequence derives from a man aged 40-49 years who had recovered from COVID-19. The sample taken for sequencing was PBMCs or T cells enriched from blood (not recorded which). The CDR3 DNA reads TGTGCCAGCTCACCGGCTCGACAGGGTATTAGCAATCAGCCCCAGCATTTT. Translated: CASSPARQGISNQPQHF.